These 3 T cell receptor beta chains were sequenced from one sample in a study of OX40 agonist ivuxolimab in advanced cancers. Data came from immunoSEQ multiplex PCR; TCRdb stores just in-frame clones and leaves some out. In the table there are approximately 84,000 clones, approximately 80% of which are singletons. Sequencing used CD4+ or CD8+ T cells sorted from blood, obtained in a trial of the OX40 agonist ivuxolimab. Receptor source: an adult with an advanced solid tumor such as melanoma, head and neck, liver or kidney cancer.

The chain joins TRBV28 to TRBJ2-7, with 8 bases that match TRBD1. The CDR3 spans 15 residues. Germline V gives CDR1 MDHEN, CDR2 SYDVKM. V dropped 2 bases and J dropped 0; count of bases not matched to a gene: 3. The CDR3 is CASSLGDRYSYEQYV. The DNA of the CDR3 is TGTGCCAGCAGTTTAGGGGACAGGTACTCCTACGAGCAGTACGTC.

The rearrangement links TRBV2 to TRBJ1-2; 9 bases align to TRBD1. CDR1 and CDR2 (germline): SNHLY, FYNNEI. This CDR3 comprises 12 residues. The junction had 2 bases not matched to a gene; V was cut back by 8 bases and J by 4 bases. This CDR3 reads CASGGQGYGYTF. The CDR3, as DNA: TGTGCCAGCGGGGGACAGGGCTATGGCTACACCTTC.

The chain couples TRBV7-8 to TRBJ2-3; D uncertain. This CDR3 spans 15 amino acids. The V and J ends lost 5 bases and 3 bases respectively, with 15 bases between them. Germline V gene data show CDR1 as SGHVS and CDR2 as FQNEAQ. The CDR3 reads CASSLSGVSTDTQYF. In DNA, the CDR3 is TGTGCCAGCAGCCTATCTGGAGTTAGTACAGATACGCAGTATTTT.